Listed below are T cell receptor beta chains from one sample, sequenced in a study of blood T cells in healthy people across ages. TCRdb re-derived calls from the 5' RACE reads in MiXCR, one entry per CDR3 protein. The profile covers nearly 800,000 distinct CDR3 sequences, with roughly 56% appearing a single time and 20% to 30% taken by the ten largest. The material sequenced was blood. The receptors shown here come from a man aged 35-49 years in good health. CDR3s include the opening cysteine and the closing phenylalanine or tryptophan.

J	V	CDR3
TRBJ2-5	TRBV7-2	CASSPPNREQYF
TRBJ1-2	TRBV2	CDSSPTGNYGYTF
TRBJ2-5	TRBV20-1	CSAFLGQHLQTQYF
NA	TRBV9	CASSVAAGYRYNEQYF
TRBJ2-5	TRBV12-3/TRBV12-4	CASSPNGETQYF
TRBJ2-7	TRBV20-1	CSARDPDSTEQYF
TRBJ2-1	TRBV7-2	CASSSPGLRQFF
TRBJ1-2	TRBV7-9	CASSLVPGTNYGYTF
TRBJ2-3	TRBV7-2	CACSVDRADTQYF
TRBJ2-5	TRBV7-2	CASSLVRLAGGPQYF
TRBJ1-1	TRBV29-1	CSVESTQRTLAEAYF
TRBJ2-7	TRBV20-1	CAVPPRQDRYEQYF
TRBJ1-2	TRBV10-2	CASTPRGTGNGYTF
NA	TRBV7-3	CVSSLMGLAASETQYF
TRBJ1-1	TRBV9	CASSDNPLEAFF
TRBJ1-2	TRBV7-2	CASSSGPGQGNYYTF
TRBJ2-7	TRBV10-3	CAGPATSYEQYF
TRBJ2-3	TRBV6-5	CASSYGGKVGDTQYF
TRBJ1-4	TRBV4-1	CASSQDLGQGREKLFF
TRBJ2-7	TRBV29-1	CSVETWERGYEQYF
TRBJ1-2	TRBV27	CASSWSGGSGYGYTF
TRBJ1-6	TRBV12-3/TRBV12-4	CASSQRNTSPLHF
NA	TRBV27	CASSLGRLRAAEQYF